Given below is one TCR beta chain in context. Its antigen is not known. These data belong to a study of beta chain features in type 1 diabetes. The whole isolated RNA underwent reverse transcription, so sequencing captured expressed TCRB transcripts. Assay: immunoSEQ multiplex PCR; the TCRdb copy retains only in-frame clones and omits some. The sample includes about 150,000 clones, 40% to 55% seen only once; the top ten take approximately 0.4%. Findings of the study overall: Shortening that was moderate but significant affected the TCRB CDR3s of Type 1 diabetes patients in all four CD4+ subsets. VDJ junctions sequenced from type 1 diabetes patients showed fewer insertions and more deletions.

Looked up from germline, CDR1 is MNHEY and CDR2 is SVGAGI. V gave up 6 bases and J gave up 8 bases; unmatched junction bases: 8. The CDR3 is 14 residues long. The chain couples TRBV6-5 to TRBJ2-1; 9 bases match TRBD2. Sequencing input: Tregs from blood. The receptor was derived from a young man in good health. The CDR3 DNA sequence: TGTGCCAGCAGCCGACTGACTAGCGGCGATGAGCAGTTCTTC. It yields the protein CASSRLTSGDEQFF.